This T cell receptor beta chain originates from a study of blood T cells in healthy people across ages. Sample-barcoded 5' priming and a J-beta primer mix drove a second PCR of roughly 6 to 12 cycles. One entry per CDR3 protein, called by TCRdb with MiXCR from the 5' RACE reads. The sample has approximately 1.5 million distinct CDR3 sequences, approximately 32% seen once. Trimming at V came to 3 bases and at J to 7 bases, leaving 8 bases not matched to a gene. Germline V gene data show CDR1 as GTSNPN and CDR2 as SVGIG (reference sequence). This CDR3 spans 14 amino acids. Findings of the study overall: A greater number of naive CD4+ cells and higher diversity distinguished long-lived donors from aged donors.

Total RNA amounts of at least 6 micrograms were extracted per sample. With respect to this clonotype: Its antigen is still unknown.

The TCR originated in a woman in her 30s in good health. The V gene is TRBV30, the J gene TRBJ1-2; TRBD1 aligns across 10 bases. Input material: blood. The CDR3 loop is CAWRRDRGRSGYTF. The CDR3, as DNA: TGTGCCTGGAGACGCGACAGGGGGCGAAGTGGCTACACCTTC.